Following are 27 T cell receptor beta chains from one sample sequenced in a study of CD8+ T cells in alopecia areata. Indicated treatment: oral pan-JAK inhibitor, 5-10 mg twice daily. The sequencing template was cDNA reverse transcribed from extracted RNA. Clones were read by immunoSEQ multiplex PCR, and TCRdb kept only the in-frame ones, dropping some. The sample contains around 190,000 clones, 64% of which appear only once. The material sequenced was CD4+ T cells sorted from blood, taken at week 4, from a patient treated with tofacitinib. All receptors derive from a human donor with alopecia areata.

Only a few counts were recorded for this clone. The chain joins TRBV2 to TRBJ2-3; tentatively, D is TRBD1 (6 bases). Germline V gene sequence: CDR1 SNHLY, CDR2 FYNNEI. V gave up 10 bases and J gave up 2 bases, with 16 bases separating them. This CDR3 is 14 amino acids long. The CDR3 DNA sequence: TGTGCCACCAGGGAGACAGGACACACAGATACGCAGTATTTT. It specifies CATRETGHTDTQYF. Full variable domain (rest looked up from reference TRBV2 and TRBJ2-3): EPEVTQTPSHQVTQMGQEVILRCVPISNHLYFYWYRQILGQKVEFLVSFYNNEISEKSEIFDDQFSVERPDGSNFTLKIRSTKLEDSAMYFCATRETGHTDTQYFGPGTRLTVL.

CDR3 DNA: TGTGCCAGCAGCTTCAGGGTTCACGAGCAGTACTTC. Its protein product is CASSFRVHEQYF. The genes are TRBV7-2 and TRBJ2-7, with D perhaps TRBD1 (5 bases). The germline gives CDR1 SGHTA, CDR2 FQGNSA. V shed 3 bases and J shed 5 bases, with 8 bases lying between them. This CDR3 spans 12 amino acids.

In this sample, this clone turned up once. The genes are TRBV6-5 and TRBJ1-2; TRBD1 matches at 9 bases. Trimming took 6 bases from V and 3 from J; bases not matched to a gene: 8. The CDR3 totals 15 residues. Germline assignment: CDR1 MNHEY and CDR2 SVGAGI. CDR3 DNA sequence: TGTGCCAGCAGACCACCCGGGACAGGGTACTATGGCTACACCTTC. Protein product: CASRPPGTGYYGYTF.

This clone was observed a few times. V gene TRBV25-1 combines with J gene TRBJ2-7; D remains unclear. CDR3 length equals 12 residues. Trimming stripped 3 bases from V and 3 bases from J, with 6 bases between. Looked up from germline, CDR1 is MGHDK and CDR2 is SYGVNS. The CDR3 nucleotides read TGTGCCAGCAGTGATATCCTCTACGAGCAGTACTTC. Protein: CASSDILYEQYF.

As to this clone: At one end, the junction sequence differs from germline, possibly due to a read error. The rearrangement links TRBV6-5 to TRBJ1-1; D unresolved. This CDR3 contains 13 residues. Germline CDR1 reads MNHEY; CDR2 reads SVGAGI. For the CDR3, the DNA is TGTGCCATCAGTGAGTCCCCCGACACTGAAGCTTTCTTT. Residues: CAISESPDTEAFF.

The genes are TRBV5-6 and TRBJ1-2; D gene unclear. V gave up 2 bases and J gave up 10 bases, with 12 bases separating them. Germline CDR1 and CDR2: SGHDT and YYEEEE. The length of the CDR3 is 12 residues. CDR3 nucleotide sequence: TGTGCCAGCAGCTTAGCTGGGTTTGACTACACCTTC. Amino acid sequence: CASSLAGFDYTF.

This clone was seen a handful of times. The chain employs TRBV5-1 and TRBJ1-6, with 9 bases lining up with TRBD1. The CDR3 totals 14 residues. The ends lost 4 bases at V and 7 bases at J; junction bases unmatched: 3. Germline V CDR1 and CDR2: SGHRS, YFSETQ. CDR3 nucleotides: TGCGCCAGCAGCCCCGGGACAGGGAATTCACCCCTCCACTTT. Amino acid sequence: CASSPGTGNSPLHF.

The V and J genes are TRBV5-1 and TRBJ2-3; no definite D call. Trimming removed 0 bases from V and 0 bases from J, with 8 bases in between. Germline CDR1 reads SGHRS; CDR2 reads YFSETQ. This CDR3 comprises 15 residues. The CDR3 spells CASSLEVTSTDTQYF. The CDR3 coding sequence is TGCGCCAGCAGCTTGGAGGTGACTAGCACAGATACGCAGTATTTT.

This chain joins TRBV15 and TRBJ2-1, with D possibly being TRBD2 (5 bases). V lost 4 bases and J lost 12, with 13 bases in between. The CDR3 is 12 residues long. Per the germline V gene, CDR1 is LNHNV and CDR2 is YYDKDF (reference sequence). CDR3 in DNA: TGTGCCACCAGCACCGGGAATAGTCGGCAGTTCTTC. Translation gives CATSTGNSRQFF.

The CDR3 coding sequence is TGTGCCACCATGCACCTAGCGGACGCAGAGACCCAGTACTTC. As protein: CATMHLADAETQYF. The J gene is TRBJ2-5, the V gene TRBV10-3; 7 nucleotides align to TRBD2. CDR1 is ENHRY, CDR2 SYGVKD, per germline. V lost 10 bases and J lost 4; bases outside the gene matches: 12. This CDR3 is built from 14 residues.

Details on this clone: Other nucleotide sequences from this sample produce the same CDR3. The CDR3 loop is CAWSVRETQYF. The CDR3 coding sequence is TGTGCCTGGAGTGTAAGGGAGACCCAGTACTTC. This chain links TRBV30 with TRBJ2-5; D unclear. Germline assignment: CDR1 GTSNPN and CDR2 SVGIG (reference sequence). The ends were cut back, 0 bases at V and 5 bases at J, with 4 bases in the middle. This CDR3 has 11 residues.

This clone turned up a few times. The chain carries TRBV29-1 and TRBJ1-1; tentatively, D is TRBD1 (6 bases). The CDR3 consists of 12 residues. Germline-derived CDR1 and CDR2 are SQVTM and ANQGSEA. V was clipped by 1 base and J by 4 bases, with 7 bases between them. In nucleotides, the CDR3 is TGCAGCGTTGAAGCAGGGGTCACTGAAGCTTTCTTT. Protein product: CSVEAGVTEAFF.

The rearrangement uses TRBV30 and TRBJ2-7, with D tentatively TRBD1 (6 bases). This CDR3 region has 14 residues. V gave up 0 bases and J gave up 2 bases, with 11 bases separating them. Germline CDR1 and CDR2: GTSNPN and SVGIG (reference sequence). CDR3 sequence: CAWSVDSLPYEQYF. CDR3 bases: TGTGCCTGGAGTGTGGACAGCCTCCCCTACGAGCAGTACTTC. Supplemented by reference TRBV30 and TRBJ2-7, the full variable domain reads SQTIHQWPATLVQPVGSPLSLECTVEGTSNPNLYWYRQAAGRGLQLLFYSVGIGQISSEVPQNLSASRPQDRQFILSSKKLLLSDSGFYLCAWSVDSLPYEQYFGPGTRLTVT.

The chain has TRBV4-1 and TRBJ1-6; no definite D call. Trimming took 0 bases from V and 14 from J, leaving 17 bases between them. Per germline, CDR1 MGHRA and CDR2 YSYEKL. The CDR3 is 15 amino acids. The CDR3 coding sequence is TGCGCCAGCAGCCAAGAGTGGCAGGAAAGTTACGCCCTCCACTTT. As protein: CASSQEWQESYALHF.

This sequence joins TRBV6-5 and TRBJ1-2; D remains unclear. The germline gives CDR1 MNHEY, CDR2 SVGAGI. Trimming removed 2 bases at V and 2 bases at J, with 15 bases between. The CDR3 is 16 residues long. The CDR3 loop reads CASSYLPRGPNYGYTF. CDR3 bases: TGTGCCAGCAGTTACCTCCCCCGTGGTCCCAACTATGGCTACACCTTC.

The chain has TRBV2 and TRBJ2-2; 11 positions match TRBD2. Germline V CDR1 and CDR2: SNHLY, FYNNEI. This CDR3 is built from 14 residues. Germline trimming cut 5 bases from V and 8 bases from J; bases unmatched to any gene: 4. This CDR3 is CASSPTSGAGELFF. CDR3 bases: TGTGCCAGCAGTCCGACTAGCGGGGCTGGGGAGCTGTTTTTT.

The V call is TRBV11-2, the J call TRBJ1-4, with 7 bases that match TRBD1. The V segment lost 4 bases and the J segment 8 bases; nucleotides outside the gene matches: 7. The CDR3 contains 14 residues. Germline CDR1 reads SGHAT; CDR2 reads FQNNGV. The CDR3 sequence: CASSSDRVGEKLFF. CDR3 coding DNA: TGTGCCAGCAGCTCCGACAGGGTGGGGGAAAAACTGTTTTTT.

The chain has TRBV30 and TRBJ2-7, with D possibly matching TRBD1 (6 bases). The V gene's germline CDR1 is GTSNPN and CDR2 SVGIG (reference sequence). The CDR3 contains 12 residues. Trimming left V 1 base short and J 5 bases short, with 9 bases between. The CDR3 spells CAWSDHRDEQYF. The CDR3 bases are TGTGCCTGGAGTGATCACAGGGACGAGCAGTACTTC.

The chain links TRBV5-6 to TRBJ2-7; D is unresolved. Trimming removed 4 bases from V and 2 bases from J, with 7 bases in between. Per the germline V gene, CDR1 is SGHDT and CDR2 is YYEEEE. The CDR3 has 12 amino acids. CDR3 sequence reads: CASSANTYEQYF. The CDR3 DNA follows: TGTGCCAGCAGCGCCAATACCTACGAGCAGTACTTC.

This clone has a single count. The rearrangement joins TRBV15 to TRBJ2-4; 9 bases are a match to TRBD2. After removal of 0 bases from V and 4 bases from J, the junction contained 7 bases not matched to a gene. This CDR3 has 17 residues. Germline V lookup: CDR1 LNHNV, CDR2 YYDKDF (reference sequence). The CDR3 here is CATSREGASGGKNIQYF. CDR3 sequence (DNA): TGTGCCACCAGCAGAGAAGGGGCGAGCGGGGGGAAAAACATTCAGTACTTC.

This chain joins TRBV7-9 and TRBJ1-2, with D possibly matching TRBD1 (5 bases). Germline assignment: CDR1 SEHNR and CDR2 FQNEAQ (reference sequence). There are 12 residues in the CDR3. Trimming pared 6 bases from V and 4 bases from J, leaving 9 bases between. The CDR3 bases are TGTGCCAGCAGGGACAAGGCCTATGGCTACACCTTC. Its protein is CASRDKAYGYTF.

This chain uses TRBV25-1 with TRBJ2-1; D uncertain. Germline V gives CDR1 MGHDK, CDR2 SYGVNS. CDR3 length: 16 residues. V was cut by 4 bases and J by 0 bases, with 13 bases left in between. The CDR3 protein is CASSALTESSYNEQFF. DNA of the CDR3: TGTGCCAGCAGTGCCCTGACTGAGAGCTCCTACAATGAGCAGTTCTTC. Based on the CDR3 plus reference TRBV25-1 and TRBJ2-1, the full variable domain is EADIYQTPRYLVIGTGKKITLECSQTMGHDKMYWYQQDPGMELHLIHYSYGVNSTEKGDLSSESTVSRIRTEHFPLTLESARPSHTSQYLCASSALTESSYNEQFFGPGTRLTVL.

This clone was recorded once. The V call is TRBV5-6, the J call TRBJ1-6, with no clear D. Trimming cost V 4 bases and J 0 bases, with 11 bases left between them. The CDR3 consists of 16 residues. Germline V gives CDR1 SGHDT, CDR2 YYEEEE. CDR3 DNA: TGTGCCAGCAGCCAGTTGCGGAGCTCCTATAATTCACCCCTCCACTTT. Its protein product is CASSQLRSSYNSPLHF.

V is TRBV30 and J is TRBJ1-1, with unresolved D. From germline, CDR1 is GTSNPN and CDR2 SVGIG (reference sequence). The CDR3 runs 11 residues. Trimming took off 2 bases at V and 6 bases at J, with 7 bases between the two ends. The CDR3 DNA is TGTGCCTGGAGTAAAGTAGCTGAAGCTTTCTTT. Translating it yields CAWSKVAEAFF.

CDR3 sequence reads: CASSQGGPGVYSGANVLTF. CDR3 coding DNA: TGCGCCAGCAGCCAAGGGGGCCCAGGGGTGTATTCTGGGGCCAACGTCCTGACTTTC. The chain employs TRBV4-3 and TRBJ2-6; possible D gene TRBD1, 6 bases. The CDR3 runs 19 residues. CDR1 LGHNA and CDR2 YSLEER come from the germline V gene. Trimming removed 1 base from V and 1 base from J, with 17 bases in between.

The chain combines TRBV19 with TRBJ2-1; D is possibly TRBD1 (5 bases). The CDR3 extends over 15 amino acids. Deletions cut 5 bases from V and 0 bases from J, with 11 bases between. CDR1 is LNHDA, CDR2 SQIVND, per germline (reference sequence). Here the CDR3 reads CASSRAGNSYNEQFF. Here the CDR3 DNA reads TGTGCCAGTAGTCGGGCAGGGAACTCCTACAATGAGCAGTTCTTC.

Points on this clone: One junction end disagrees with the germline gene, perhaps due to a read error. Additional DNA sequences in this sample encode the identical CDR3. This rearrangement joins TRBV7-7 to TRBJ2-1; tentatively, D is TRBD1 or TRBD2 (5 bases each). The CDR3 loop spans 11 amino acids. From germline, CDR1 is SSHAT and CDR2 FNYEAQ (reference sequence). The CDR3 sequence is CASSSGPEQFF. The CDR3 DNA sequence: TGTGCTAGCAGCTCGGGACCCGAGCAGTTCTTC.